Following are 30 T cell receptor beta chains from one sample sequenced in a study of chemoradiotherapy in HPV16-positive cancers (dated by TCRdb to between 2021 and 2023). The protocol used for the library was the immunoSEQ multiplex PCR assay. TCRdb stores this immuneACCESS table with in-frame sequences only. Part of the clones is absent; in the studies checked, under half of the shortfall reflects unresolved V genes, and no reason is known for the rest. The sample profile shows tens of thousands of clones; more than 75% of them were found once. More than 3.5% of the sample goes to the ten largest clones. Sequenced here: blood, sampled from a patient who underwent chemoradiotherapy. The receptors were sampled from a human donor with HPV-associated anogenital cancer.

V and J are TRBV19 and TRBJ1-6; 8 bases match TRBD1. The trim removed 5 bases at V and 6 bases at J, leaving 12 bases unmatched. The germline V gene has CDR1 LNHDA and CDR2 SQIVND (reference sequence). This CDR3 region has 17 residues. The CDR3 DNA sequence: TGTGCCAGTAGTCAAGGACAGGGACGCTTTGCTAATTCACCCCTCCACTTT. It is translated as CASSQGQGRFANSPLHF.

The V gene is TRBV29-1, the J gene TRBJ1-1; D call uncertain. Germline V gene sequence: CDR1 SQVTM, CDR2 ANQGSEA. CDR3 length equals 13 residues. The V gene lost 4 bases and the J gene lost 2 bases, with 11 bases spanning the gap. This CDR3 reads CSVATAINTEAFF. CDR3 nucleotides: TGCAGCGTTGCCACAGCCATAAACACTGAAGCTTTCTTT.

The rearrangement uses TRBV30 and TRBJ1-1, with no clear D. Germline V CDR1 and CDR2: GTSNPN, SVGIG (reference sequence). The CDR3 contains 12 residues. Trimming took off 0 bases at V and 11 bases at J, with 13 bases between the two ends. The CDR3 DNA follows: TGTGCCTGGAGTGTACCCAGGAGGAGGGCTTTCTTT. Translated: CAWSVPRRRAFF. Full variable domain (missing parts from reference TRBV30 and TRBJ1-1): SQTIHQWPATLVQPVGSPLSLECTVEGTSNPNLYWYRQAAGRGLQLLFYSVGIGQISSEVPQNLSASRPQDRQFILSSKKLLLSDSGFYLCAWSVPRRRAFFGQGTRLTVV.

This CDR3 is CASRFTGQGGYEQYF. As DNA, the CDR3 is TGTGCCAGCCGATTCACAGGACAGGGGGGGTACGAGCAGTACTTC. The V gene is TRBV19, the J gene TRBJ2-7, with 10 bases aligning to TRBD1. This CDR3 region has 15 residues. Germline CDR1 reads LNHDA; CDR2 reads SQIVND (reference sequence). V was pared by 9 bases and J by 4 bases, with 12 bases of the junction left unmatched.

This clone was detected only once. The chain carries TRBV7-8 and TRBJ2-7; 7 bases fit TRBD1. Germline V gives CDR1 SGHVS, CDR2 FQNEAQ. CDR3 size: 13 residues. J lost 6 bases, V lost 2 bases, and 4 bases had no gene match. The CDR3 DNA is TGTGCCAGCAGCTTAAGGGGGCTCGGCGAGCAGTACTTC. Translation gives CASSLRGLGEQYF. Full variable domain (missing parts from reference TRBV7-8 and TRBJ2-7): GAGVSQSPRYKVAKRGQDVALRCDPISGHVSLFWYQQALGQGPEFLTYFQNEAQLDKSGLPSDRFFAERPEGSVSTLKIQRTQQEDSAVYLCASSLRGLGEQYFGPGTRLTVT.

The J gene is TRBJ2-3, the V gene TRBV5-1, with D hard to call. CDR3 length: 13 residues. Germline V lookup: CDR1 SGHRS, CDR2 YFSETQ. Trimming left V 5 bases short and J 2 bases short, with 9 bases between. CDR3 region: CASSSSATDTQYF. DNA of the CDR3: TGCGCCAGCAGTTCCTCAGCCACAGATACGCAGTATTTT. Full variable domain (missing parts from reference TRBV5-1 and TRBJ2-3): KAGVTQTPRYLIKTRGQQVTLSCSPISGHRSVSWYQQTPGQGLQFLFEYFSETQRNKGNFPGRFSGRQFSNSRSEMNVSTLELGDSALYLCASSSSATDTQYFGPGTRLTVL.

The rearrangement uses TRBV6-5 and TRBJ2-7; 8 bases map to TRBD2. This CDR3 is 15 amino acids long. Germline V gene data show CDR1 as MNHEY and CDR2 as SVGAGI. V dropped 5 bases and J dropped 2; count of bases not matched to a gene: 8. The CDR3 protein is CASSPLAGATYEQYF. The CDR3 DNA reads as TGTGCCAGCAGTCCCCTAGCGGGCGCGACCTACGAGCAGTACTTC.

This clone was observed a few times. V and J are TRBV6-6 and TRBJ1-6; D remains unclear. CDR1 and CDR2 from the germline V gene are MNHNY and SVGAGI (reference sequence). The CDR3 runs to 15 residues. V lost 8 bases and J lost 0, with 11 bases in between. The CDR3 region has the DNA TGTGCCAGCGTCGAAAGGGCCTCCTATAATTCACCCCTCCACTTT. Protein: CASVERASYNSPLHF.

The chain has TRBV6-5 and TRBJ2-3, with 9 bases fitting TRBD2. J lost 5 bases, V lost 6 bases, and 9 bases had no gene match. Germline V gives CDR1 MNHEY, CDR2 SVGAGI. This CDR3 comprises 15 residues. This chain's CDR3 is CASRDSGRARDTQYF. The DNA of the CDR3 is TGTGCCAGCAGAGATAGCGGGAGAGCCAGAGATACGCAGTATTTT.

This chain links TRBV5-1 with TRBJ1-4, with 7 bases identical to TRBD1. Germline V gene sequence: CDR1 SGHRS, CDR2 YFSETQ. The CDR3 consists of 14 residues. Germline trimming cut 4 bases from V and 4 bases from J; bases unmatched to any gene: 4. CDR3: CASSVGQLNEKLFF. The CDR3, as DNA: TGCGCCAGCAGCGTGGGACAGCTTAATGAAAAACTGTTTTTT.

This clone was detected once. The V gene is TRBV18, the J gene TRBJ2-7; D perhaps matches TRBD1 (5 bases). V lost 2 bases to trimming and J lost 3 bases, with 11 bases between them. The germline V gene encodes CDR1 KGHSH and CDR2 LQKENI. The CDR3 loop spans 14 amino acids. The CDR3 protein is CASSPGPQGYEQYF. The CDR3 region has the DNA TGTGCCAGCTCACCAGGTCCCCAGGGCTACGAGCAGTACTTC.

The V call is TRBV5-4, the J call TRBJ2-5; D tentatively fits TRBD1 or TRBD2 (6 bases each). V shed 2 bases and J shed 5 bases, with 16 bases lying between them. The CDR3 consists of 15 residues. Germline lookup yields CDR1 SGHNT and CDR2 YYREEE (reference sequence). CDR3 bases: TGTGCCAGCAGCTTTGATGGTATGGGGGGCGAGACCCAGTACTTC. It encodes CASSFDGMGGETQYF.

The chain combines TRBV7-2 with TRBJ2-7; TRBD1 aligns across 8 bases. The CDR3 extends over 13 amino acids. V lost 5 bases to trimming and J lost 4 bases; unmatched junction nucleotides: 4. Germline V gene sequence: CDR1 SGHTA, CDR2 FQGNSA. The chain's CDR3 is CASSATGEYEQYF. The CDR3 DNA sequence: TGTGCCAGCAGCGCGACAGGGGAATACGAGCAGTACTTC.

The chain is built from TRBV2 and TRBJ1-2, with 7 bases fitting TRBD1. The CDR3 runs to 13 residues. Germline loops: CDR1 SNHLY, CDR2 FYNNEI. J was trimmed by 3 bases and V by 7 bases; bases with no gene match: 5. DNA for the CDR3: TGTGCCAGCATCCCCGGGACAGACTATGGCTACACCTTC. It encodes CASIPGTDYGYTF.

The CDR3 reads CASSTRGANYGYTF. CDR3 sequence (DNA): TGTGCCAGTAGTACCAGGGGTGCTAACTATGGCTACACCTTC. The V and J genes are TRBV19 and TRBJ1-2; D is possibly TRBD1 (6 bases). The CDR3 consists of 14 residues. V dropped 4 bases and J dropped 0 bases, with 9 bases sitting between them. Germline lookup yields CDR1 LNHDA and CDR2 SQIVND (reference sequence).

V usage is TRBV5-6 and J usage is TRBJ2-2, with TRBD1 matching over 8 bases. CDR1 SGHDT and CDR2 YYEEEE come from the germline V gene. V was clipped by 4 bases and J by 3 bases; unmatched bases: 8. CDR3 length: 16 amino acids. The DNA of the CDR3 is TGTGCCAGCAGCCTCGTACGGACAGGGTACACCGGGGAGCTGTTTTTT. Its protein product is CASSLVRTGYTGELFF.

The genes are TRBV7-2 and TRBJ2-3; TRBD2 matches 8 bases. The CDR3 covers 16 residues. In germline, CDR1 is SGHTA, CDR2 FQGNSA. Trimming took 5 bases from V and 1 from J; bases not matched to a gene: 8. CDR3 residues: CASSPSLRGGTDTQYF. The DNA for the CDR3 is TGTGCCAGCAGCCCGAGCTTGCGGGGGGGCACAGATACGCAGTATTTT.

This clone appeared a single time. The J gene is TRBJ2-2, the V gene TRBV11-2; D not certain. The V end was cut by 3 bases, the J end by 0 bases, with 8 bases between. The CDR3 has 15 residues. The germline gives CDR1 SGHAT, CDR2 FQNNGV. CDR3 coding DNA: TGTGCCAGCAGCTTGGGCGGAACGAACACCGGGGAGCTGTTTTTT. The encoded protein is CASSLGGTNTGELFF.

DNA for the CDR3: TGCGCCAGCAGTGAGGGGACAGGCCAGGCGTTAAAGTTCCTAGGCCAGGGCTACACCTTC. The encoded protein is CASSEGTGQALKFLGQGYTF. The V call is TRBV10-2, the J call TRBJ1-2; the match to TRBD1 covers 8 bases. The CDR3 contains 20 residues. V gave up 2 bases and J gave up 8 bases; unmatched junction bases: 25. Per the germline V gene, CDR1 is WSHSY and CDR2 is SAAADI.

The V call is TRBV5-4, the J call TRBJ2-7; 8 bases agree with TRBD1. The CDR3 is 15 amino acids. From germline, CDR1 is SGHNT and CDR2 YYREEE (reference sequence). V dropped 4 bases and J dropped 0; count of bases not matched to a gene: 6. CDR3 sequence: CASSNGDRYSYEQYF. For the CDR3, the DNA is TGTGCCAGCAGCAACGGGGACAGGTACTCCTACGAGCAGTACTTC. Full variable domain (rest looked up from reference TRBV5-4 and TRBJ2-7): ETGVTQSPTHLIKTRGQQVTLRCSSQSGHNTVSWYQQALGQGPQFIFQYYREEENGRGNFPPRFSGLQFPNYSSELNVNALELDDSALYLCASSNGDRYSYEQYFGPGTRLTVT.

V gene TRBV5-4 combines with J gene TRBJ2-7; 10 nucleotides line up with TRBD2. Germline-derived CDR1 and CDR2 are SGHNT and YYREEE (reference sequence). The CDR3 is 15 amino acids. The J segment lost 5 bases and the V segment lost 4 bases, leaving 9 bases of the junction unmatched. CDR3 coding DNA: TGTGCCAGCAGCACAAAGCGGGAGGGTTCTCACGAGCAGTACTTC. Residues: CASSTKREGSHEQYF.

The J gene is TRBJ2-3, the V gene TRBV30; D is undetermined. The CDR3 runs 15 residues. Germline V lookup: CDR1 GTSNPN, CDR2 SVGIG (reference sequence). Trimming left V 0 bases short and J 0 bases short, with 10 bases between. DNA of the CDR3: TGTGCCTGGAGTGTAAGAACCCTAAGCACAGATACGCAGTATTTT. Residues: CAWSVRTLSTDTQYF.

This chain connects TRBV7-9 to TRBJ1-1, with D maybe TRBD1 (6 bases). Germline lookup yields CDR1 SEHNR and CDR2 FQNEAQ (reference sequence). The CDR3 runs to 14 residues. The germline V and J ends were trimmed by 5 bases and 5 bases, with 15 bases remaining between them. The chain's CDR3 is CASSDGQSGTEAFF. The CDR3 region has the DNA TGTGCCAGCAGCGATGGACAGAGTGGGACTGAAGCTTTCTTT.

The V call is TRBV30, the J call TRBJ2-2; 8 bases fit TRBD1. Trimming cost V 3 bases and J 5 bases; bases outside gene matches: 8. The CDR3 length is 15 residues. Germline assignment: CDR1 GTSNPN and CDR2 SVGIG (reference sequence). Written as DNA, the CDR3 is TGTGCCTGGAGCCGGACAGGGTGGGGAACCGGGGAGCTGTTTTTT. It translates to CAWSRTGWGTGELFF. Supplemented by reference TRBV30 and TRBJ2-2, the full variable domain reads SQTIHQWPATLVQPVGSPLSLECTVEGTSNPNLYWYRQAAGRGLQLLFYSVGIGQISSEVPQNLSASRPQDRQFILSSKKLLLSDSGFYLCAWSRTGWGTGELFFGEGSRLTVL.

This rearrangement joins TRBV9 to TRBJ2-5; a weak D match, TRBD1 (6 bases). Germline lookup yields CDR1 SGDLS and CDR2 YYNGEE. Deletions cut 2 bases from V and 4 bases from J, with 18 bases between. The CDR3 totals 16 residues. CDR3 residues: CASSVGSTGSIETQYF. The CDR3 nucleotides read TGTGCCAGCAGCGTGGGGTCGACAGGAAGCATAGAGACCCAGTACTTC.

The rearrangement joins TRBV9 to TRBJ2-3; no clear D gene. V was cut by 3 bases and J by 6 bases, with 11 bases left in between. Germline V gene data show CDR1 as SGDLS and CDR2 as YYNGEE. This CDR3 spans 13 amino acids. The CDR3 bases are TGTGCCAGCAGCGCCCTCAGTGGCGATACGCAGTATTTT. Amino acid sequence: CASSALSGDTQYF.

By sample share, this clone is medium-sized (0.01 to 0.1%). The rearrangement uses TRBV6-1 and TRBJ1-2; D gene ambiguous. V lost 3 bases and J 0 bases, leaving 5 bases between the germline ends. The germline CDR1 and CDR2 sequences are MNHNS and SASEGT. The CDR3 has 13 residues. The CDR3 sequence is CASSDTTNYGYTF. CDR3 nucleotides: TGTGCCAGCAGTGACACAACTAACTATGGCTACACCTTC.

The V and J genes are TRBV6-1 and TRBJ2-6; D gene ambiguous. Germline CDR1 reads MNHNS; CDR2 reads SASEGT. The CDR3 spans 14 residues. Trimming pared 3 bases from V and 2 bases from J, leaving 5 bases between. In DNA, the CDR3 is TGTGCCAGCAGTGACCCCCCTGGGGCCAACGTCCTGACTTTC. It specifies CASSDPPGANVLTF.

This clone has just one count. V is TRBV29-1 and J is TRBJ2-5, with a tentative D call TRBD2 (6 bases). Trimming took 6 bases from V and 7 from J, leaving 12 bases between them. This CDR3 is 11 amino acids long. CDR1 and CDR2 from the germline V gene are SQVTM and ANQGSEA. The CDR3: CSVTVGGTQYF. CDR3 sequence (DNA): TGCAGCGTGACCGTGGGGGGGACCCAGTACTTC. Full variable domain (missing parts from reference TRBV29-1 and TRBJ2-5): SAVISQKPSRDICQRGTSLTIQCQVDSQVTMMFWYRQQPGQSLTLIATANQGSEATYESGFVIDKFPISRPNLTFSTLTVSNMSPEDSSIYLCSVTVGGTQYFGPGTRLLVL.

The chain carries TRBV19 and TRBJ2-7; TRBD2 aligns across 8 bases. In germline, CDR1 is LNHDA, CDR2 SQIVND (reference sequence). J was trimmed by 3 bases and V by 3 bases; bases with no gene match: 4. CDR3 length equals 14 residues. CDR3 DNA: TGTGCCAGTAGTATGCGGGGGGACCACTACGAGCAGTACTTC. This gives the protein CASSMRGDHYEQYF.